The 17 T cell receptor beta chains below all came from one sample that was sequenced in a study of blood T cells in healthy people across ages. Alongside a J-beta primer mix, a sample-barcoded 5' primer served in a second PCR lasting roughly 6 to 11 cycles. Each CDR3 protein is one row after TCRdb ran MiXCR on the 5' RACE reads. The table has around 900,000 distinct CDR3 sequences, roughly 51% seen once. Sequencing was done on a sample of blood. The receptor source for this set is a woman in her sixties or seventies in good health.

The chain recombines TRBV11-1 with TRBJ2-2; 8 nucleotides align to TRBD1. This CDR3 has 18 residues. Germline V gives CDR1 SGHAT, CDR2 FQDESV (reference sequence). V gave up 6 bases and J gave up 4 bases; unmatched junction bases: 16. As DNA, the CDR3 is TGTGCCAGCAGGAGGACAGGGATGTGGTTTTTGGGCACCGGGGAGCTGTTTTTT. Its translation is CASRRTGMWFLGTGELFF.

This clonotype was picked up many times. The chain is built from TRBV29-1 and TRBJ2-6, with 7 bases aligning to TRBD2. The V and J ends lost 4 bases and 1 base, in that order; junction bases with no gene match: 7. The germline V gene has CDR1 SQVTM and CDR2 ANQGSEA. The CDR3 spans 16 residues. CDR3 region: CSVGSGTTSGANVLTF. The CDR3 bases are TGCAGCGTTGGATCCGGGACTACTTCTGGGGCCAACGTCCTGACTTTC.

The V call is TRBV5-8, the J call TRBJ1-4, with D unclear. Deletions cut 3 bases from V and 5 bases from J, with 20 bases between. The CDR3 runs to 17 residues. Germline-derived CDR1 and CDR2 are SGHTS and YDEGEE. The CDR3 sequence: CASSSFNTGWRNEKLFF. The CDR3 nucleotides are TGTGCCAGCAGCTCTTTCAACACCGGGTGGAGGAATGAAAAACTGTTTTTT.

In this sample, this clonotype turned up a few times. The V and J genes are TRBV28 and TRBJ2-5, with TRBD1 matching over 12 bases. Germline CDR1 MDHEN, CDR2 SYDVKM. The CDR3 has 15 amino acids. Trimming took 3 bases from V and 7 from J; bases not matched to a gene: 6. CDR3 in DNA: TGTGCCAGCAGTTTGGTAGGGACAGGGGGCCGGACCCAGTACTTC. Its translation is CASSLVGTGGRTQYF.

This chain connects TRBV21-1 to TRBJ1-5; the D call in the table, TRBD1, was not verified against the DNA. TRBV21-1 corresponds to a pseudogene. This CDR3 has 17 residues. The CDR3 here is CASSKGQGARSNQPQHF. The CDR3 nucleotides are TGTGCCAGCAGCAAAGGACAAGGGGCTAGGAGCAATCAGCCCCAGCATTTT.

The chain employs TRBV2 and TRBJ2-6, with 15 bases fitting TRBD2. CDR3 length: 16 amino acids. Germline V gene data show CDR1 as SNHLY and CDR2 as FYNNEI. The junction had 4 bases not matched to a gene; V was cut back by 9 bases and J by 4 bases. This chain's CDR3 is CARGTSGRTGANVLTF. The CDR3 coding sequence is TGTGCCAGAGGGACTAGCGGGAGGACCGGGGCCAACGTCCTGACTTTC.

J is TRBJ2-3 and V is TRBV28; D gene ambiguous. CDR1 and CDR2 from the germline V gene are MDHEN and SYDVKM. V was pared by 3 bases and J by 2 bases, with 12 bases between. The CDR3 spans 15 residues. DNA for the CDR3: TGTGCCAGCAGTTTCAAATGGTCCCCCACAGATACGCAGTATTTT. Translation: CASSFKWSPTDTQYF.

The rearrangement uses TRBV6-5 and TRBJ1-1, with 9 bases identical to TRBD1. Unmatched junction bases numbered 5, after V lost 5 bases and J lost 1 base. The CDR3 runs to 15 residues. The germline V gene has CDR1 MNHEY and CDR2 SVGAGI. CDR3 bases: TGTGCCAGCAGTCCCCTGGGACAGGGGAACACTGAAGCTTTCTTT. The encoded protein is CASSPLGQGNTEAFF.

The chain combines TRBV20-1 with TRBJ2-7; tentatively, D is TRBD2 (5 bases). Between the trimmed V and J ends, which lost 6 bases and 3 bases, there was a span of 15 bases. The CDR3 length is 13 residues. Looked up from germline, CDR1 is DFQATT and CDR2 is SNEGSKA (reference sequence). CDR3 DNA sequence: TGCAGTGCAAGCGGCGACCCGGACTACGAGCAGTACTTC. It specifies CSASGDPDYEQYF.

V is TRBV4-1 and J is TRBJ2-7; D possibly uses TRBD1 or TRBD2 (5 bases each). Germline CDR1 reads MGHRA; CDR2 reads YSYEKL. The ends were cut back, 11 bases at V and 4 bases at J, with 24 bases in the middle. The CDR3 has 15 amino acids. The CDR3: CAGRREEGRTYEQYF. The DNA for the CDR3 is TGCGCCGGCCGCCGAGAAGAGGGGCGTACGTACGAGCAGTACTTC.

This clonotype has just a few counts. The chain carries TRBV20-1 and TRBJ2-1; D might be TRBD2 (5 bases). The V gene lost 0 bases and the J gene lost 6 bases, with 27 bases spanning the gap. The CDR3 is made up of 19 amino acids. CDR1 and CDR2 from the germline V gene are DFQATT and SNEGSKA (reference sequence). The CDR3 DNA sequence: TGCAGTGCTAGAGATAATGGCGGCGAGGGTGTGGGAGTCCGCAATGAGCAGTTCTTC. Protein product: CSARDNGGEGVGVRNEQFF.

The CDR3 sequence: CASSSASRETQYF. The DNA for the CDR3 is TGCGCCAGCAGTTCTGCCTCCCGGGAGACCCAGTACTTC. The chain couples TRBV5-1 to TRBJ2-5; the D is unclear. Germline CDR1 is SGHRS and CDR2 is YFSETQ. The CDR3 has 13 amino acids. Trimming removed 5 bases from V and 5 bases from J, with 13 bases in between.

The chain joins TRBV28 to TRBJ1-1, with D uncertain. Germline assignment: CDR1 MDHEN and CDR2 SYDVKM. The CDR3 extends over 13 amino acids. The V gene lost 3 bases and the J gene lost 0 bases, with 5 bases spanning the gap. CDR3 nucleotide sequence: TGTGCCAGCAGTTTTCATTTGAACACTGAAGCTTTCTTT. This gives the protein CASSFHLNTEAFF. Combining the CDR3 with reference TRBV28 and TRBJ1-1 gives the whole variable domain DVKVTQSSRYLVKRTGEKVFLECVQDMDHENMFWYRQDPGLGLRLIYFSYDVKMKEKGDIPEGYSVSREKKERFSLILESASTNQTSMYLCASSFHLNTEAFFGQGTRLTVV.

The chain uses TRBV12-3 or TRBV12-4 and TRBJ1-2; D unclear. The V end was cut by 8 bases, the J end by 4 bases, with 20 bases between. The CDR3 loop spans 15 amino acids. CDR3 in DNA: TGTGCCAGCCGCGGAGAGGGCTCTCGCGGCTATGGCTACACCTTC. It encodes CASRGEGSRGYGYTF.

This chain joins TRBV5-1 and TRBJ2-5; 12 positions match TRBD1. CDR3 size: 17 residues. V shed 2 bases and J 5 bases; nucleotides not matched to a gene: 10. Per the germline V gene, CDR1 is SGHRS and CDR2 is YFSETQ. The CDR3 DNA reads TGCGCCAGCAGCTTTACCCGGGACAGGGGGCTTACCGAGACCCAGTACTTC. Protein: CASSFTRDRGLTETQYF.

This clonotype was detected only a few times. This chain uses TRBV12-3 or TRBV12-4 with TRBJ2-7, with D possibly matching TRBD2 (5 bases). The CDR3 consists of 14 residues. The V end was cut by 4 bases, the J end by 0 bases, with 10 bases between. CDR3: CASSSGIRSYEQYF. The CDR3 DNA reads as TGTGCCAGCAGTTCCGGGATTCGCTCCTACGAGCAGTACTTC.

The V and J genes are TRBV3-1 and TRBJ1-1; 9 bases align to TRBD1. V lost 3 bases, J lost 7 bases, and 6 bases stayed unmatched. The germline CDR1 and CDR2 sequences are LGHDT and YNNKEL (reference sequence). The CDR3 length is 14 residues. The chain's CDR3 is CASSHPGQGSEAFF. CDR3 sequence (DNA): TGTGCCAGCAGCCACCCCGGACAGGGGAGTGAAGCTTTCTTT.